This TCR beta chain was obtained from a study of blood T cell repertoires in COVID-19. In assigning cohorts, the study relied on participant-reported clinical history. TCRdb's table, derived via immunoSEQ multiplex PCR, lists solely in-frame clones and lacks some. The data contain more than 200,000 clones, about four fifths of them seen just once; the ten biggest clones take up about 2%. The germline V gene encodes CDR1 KGHSH and CDR2 LQKENI. This CDR3 has 12 amino acids. The V end was cut by 3 bases, the J end by 5 bases, with 7 bases between. This rearrangement joins TRBV18 to TRBJ1-1; D unresolved. The specimen sequenced was PBMCs or T cells enriched from blood (not recorded which). The clonotype was recovered from a man between 60 and 75 years old who had recovered from COVID-19. The CDR3 DNA reads as TGTGCCAGCTCACCCCTCGGTACTGAAGCTTTCTTT. Translating gives CASSPLGTEAFF.